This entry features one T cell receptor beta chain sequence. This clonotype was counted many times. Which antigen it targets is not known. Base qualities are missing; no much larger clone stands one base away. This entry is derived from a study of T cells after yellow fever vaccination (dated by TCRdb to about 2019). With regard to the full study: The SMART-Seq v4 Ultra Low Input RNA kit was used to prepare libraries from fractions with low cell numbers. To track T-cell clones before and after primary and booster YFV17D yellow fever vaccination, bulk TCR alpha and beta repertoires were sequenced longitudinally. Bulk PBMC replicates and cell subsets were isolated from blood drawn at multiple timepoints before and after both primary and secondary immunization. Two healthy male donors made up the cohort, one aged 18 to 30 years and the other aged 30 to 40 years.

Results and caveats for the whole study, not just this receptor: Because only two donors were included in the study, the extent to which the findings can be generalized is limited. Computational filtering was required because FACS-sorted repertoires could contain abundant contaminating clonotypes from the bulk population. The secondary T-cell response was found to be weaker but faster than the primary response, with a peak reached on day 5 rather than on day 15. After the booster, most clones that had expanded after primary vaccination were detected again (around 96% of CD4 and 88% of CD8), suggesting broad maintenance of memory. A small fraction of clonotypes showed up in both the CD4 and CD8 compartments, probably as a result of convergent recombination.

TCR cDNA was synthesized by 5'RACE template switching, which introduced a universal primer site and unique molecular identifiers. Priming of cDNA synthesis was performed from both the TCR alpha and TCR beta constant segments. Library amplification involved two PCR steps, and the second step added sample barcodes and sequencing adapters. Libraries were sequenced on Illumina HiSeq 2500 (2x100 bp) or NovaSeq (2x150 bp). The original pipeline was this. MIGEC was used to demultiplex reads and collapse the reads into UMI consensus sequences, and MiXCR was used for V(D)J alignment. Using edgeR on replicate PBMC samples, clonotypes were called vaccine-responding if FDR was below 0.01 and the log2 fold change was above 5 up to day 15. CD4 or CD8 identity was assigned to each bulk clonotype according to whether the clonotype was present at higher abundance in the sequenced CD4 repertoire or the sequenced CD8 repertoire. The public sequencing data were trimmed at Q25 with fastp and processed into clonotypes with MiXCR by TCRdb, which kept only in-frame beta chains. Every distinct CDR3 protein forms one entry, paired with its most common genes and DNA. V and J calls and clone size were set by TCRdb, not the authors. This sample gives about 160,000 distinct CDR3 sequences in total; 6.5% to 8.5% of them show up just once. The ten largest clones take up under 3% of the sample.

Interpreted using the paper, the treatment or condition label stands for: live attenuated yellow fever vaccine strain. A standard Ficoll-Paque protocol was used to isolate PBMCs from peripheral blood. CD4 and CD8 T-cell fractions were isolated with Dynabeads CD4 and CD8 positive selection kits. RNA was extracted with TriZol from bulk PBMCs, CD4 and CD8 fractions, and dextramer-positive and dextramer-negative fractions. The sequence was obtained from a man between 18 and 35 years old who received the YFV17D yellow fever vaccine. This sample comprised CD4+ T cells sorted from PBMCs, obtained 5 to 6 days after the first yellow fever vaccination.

The CDR3 sequence is CSASYRGRGYNEQFF. Read as DNA, the sequence is TGCAGTGCTAGTTACCGGGGGCGAGGTTACAATGAGCAGTTCTTC. The rearrangement combines TRBV20-1 with TRBJ2-1; the D gene is possibly TRBD1 or TRBD2, each agreeing over 6 bases. The CDR3 holds 15 amino acids from the cysteine to the phenylalanine. This entry keeps only the CDR3 DNA: 45 bases, framed from base 1. V is clipped by 3 bases and J by 4 bases, and the sequence between their germline boundaries is 16 bases long. CDR1 DFQATT and CDR2 SNEGSKA were looked up in the germline V gene (reference sequence).